The 22 T cell receptor beta chains reported below all come from one sample, sequenced in a study of blood T cell repertoires in COVID-19. Some clones are missing from TCRdb's copy, which holds only in-frame ones; the method was immunoSEQ multiplex PCR. The table has roughly 330,000 clones, around 87% seen once. Sequences were obtained from PBMCs or T cells enriched from blood (not recorded which). The source of these receptors is a woman under 40 who had recovered from COVID-19.

The rearrangement joins TRBV9 to TRBJ2-7; D is perhaps TRBD2 (7 bases). CDR1 and CDR2 (germline): SGDLS, YYNGEE. The CDR3 is made up of 15 amino acids. Trimming cost V 4 bases and J 0 bases, with 14 bases left between them. The CDR3 DNA is TGTGCCAGCAGCTCAGAGGGGGGGACCTCCTACGAGCAGTACTTC. Its protein is CASSSEGGTSYEQYF.

The chain employs TRBV6-2 or TRBV6-3 and TRBJ2-3, with TRBD1 as a possible D gene (5 bases). This CDR3 is built from 15 residues. V was shortened by 5 bases and J by 4 bases, with 16 bases between the two germline ends. CDR1 is MNHEY and CDR2 is SVGEGT in the germline V gene. Written as DNA, the CDR3 is TGTGCCAGCAGTAGGACATCCGCCTTCGCAGATACGCAGTATTTT. This encodes CASSRTSAFADTQYF.

The rearrangement links TRBV11-3 to TRBJ1-1; D remains ambiguous. CDR3 length: 13 amino acids. Trimming took 4 bases from V and 10 from J, leaving 16 bases between them. Per germline, CDR1 SGHNT and CDR2 YENEEA. CDR3 loop: CASSSAQYGVAFF. In nucleotides, the CDR3 is TGTGCCAGCAGCTCCGCCCAATACGGAGTAGCTTTCTTT. The full variable domain, its missing parts supplied by reference TRBV11-3 and TRBJ1-1, is EAGVVQSPRYKIIEKKQPVAFWCNPISGHNTLYWYLQNLGQGPELLIRYENEEAVDDSQLPKDRFSAERLKGVDSTLKIQPAELGDSAVYLCASSSAQYGVAFFGQGTRLTVV.

The chain couples TRBV27 to TRBJ1-1; 7 nucleotides match TRBD1. CDR3 length: 14 amino acids. With 0 bases clipped from V and 4 bases from J, the junction kept 2 bases outside the gene matches. Germline V gene sequence: CDR1 MNHEY, CDR2 SMNVEV (reference sequence). The CDR3 DNA reads as TGTGCCAGCAGTTTATCACAGGGGAGCACTGAAGCTTTCTTT. Encoded protein: CASSLSQGSTEAFF.

The chain links TRBV11-1 to TRBJ1-1; 8 bases align to TRBD1. V trimming: 6 bases; J trimming: 4 bases; junction bases outside the gene matches: 10. The CDR3 loop spans 15 amino acids. Germline V lookup: CDR1 SGHAT, CDR2 FQDESV (reference sequence). CDR3 loop: CASRPGQGGITEAFF. CDR3 DNA: TGTGCCAGCAGACCTGGACAGGGAGGTATCACTGAAGCTTTCTTT.

As to this clone: Other DNA sequences in this sample translate to the same CDR3. V is TRBV28 and J is TRBJ1-2; D is undetermined. In germline, CDR1 is MDHEN, CDR2 SYDVKM. The length of the CDR3 is 12 residues. Trimming took 5 bases from V and 4 from J, leaving 8 bases between them. The CDR3 spells CASSTQVYGYTF. CDR3 bases: TGTGCCAGCAGTACCCAGGTCTATGGCTACACCTTC.

The gene calls are TRBV21-1 and TRBJ1-2; the table's D call of TRBD1 was not tested on the DNA. TRBV21-1 is a pseudogene locus. The CDR3 is made up of 15 amino acids. The CDR3 loop is CASSKRQGKRYGYTF. The CDR3 nucleotides read TGTGCCAGCAGCAAACGCCAGGGGAAGCGCTATGGCTACACCTTC.

The chain employs TRBV2 and TRBJ2-2; D uncertain. This CDR3 contains 18 residues. Germline V gene data show CDR1 as SNHLY and CDR2 as FYNNEI. V lost 2 bases, J lost 4 bases, and 20 bases lay in between. The CDR3 DNA follows: TGTGCCAGCAGTGAATACAGAGAGTGGGTAGTCGGCACCGGGGAGCTGTTTTTT. Translation: CASSEYREWVVGTGELFF.

As regards this clone: Other nucleotide sequences in the sample specify the same CDR3. V and J are TRBV9 and TRBJ2-1; 9 bases are a match to TRBD1. Germline CDR1 and CDR2: SGDLS and YYNGEE. The CDR3 spans 14 residues. With V trimmed by 4 bases and J by 6 bases, 5 bases remained unmatched. The CDR3 sequence: CASSPRQGGNEQFF. In DNA form, the CDR3 reads TGTGCCAGCAGCCCACGACAGGGGGGCAATGAGCAGTTCTTC.

The gene calls are TRBV5-1 and TRBJ2-1, with D unclear. Trimming removed 7 bases from V and 2 bases from J, with 7 bases in between. This CDR3 region has 12 residues. CDR1 and CDR2 from the germline V gene are SGHRS and YFSETQ. The CDR3 sequence: CASGSTYNEQFF. CDR3 nucleotide sequence: TGCGCCAGCGGTAGTACCTACAATGAGCAGTTCTTC.

The chain is built from TRBV6-6 and TRBJ1-2; D not resolved. This CDR3 comprises 14 residues. CDR1 is MNHNY and CDR2 is SVGAGI in the germline V gene (reference sequence). V lost 6 bases and J 2 bases, leaving 13 bases between the germline ends. The CDR3 coding sequence is TGTGCCAGCAGCTCCCGAGGCGGGAACTATGGCTACACCTTC. It is translated as CASSSRGGNYGYTF.

This chain links TRBV7-2 with TRBJ1-2, with D hard to call. The germline gives CDR1 SGHTA, CDR2 FQGNSA. The CDR3 has 14 residues. Trimming cost V 5 bases and J 6 bases, with 16 bases left between them. The CDR3 here is CASSPPARPNGYTF. The DNA for the CDR3 is TGTGCCAGCAGCCCCCCGGCCAGGCCCAATGGCTACACCTTC.

The gene calls are TRBV7-8 and TRBJ1-6; D possibly corresponds to TRBD1 (6 bases). This CDR3 comprises 19 residues. With 5 bases removed from V and 0 bases from J, the gap between germline ends came to 20 bases. The germline V gene encodes CDR1 SGHVS and CDR2 FQNEAQ. DNA for the CDR3: TGTGCCAGCAGCCCACCCCTTACAGGGCTTGGCTCCTATAATTCACCCCTCCACTTT. This translates into CASSPPLTGLGSYNSPLHF. The variable domain in full, with the rest retrieved from reference TRBV7-8 and TRBJ1-6, is GAGVSQSPRYKVAKRGQDVALRCDPISGHVSLFWYQQALGQGPEFLTYFQNEAQLDKSGLPSDRFFAERPEGSVSTLKIQRTQQEDSAVYLCASSPPLTGLGSYNSPLHFGNGTRLTVT.

The V gene is TRBV5-1, the J gene TRBJ1-5, with D unclear. The CDR3 is made up of 16 amino acids. Germline V gene data show CDR1 as SGHRS and CDR2 as YFSETQ. Trimming shortened V by 0 bases and J by 0 bases, and 10 bases separated the two germline ends. The CDR3 DNA sequence: TGCGCCAGCAGCTTGGAGCCCATGTATAGCAATCAGCCCCAGCATTTT. Residues: CASSLEPMYSNQPQHF.

The chain has TRBV5-1 and TRBJ1-1, with 7 bases fitting TRBD1. With V trimmed by 6 bases and J by 5 bases, 10 bases remained unmatched. CDR3 length equals 14 residues. The germline CDR1 and CDR2 sequences are SGHRS and YFSETQ. CDR3 protein: CASTVGQLRTEAFF. The CDR3 DNA reads TGCGCCAGCACTGTGGGACAGCTGAGAACTGAAGCTTTCTTT. The variable domain in full, with the rest retrieved from reference TRBV5-1 and TRBJ1-1, is KAGVTQTPRYLIKTRGQQVTLSCSPISGHRSVSWYQQTPGQGLQFLFEYFSETQRNKGNFPGRFSGRQFSNSRSEMNVSTLELGDSALYLCASTVGQLRTEAFFGQGTRLTVV.

The CDR3 is CASSPTGGMGEKLFF. DNA of the CDR3: TGTGCCAGCAGCCCCACCGGGGGTATGGGAGAAAAACTGTTTTTT. The J gene is TRBJ1-4, the V gene TRBV3-1 (or the pseudogene TRBV3-2); TRBD1 is a possible D gene (5 bases). Germline lookup yields CDR1 LGHDT and CDR2 YNNKEL (reference sequence). V was clipped by 4 bases and J by 8 bases, with 17 bases between them. The CDR3 runs to 15 residues.

This chain uses TRBV12-3 or TRBV12-4 with TRBJ1-6, with 10 bases fitting TRBD1. There are 13 residues in the CDR3. The V segment lost 7 bases and the J segment 8 bases; nucleotides outside the gene matches: 2. CDR3 bases: TGTGCCAGCACGGGACAGGGGCATTCACCCCTCCACTTT. Its translation: CASTGQGHSPLHF.

V gene TRBV5-5 combines with J gene TRBJ2-5, with 7 bases identical to TRBD1. The CDR3 is made up of 15 amino acids. The V segment lost 0 bases and the J segment 0 bases; nucleotides outside the gene matches: 2. Germline V gives CDR1 SGHKS, CDR2 YYEKEE (reference sequence). This CDR3 reads CASSLEGAYQETQYF. DNA of the CDR3: TGTGCCAGCAGCTTGGAGGGGGCGTACCAAGAGACCCAGTACTTC.

This clone was counted between two and nine times. This chain links TRBV14 with TRBJ2-1; tentative D call: TRBD2 (6 bases). V was cut by 4 bases and J by 3 bases, with 7 bases left in between. Germline CDR1 and CDR2: SGHDN and FVKESK. The CDR3 sequence is 13 residues long. Written as DNA, the CDR3 is TGTGCCAGCAGCCGGGGACTCTACAATGAGCAGTTCTTC. As protein: CASSRGLYNEQFF. Based on the CDR3 plus reference TRBV14 and TRBJ2-1, the full variable domain is EAGVTQFPSHSVIEKGQTVTLRCDPISGHDNLYWYRRVMGKEIKFLLHFVKESKQDESGMPNNRFLAERTGGTYSTLKVQPAELEDSGVYFCASSRGLYNEQFFGPGTRLTVL.

The chain couples TRBV13 to TRBJ1-6; TRBD1 matches 9 bases. The CDR3 spans 14 residues. Germline CDR1 reads PRHDT; CDR2 reads FYEKMQ (reference sequence). V trimming: 5 bases; J trimming: 8 bases; junction bases outside the gene matches: 4. CDR3 bases: TGTGCCAGCAGCAGGCGGACAGGGGATTCACCCCTCCACTTT. Translating gives CASSRRTGDSPLHF.

The rearrangement joins TRBV7-9 to TRBJ1-2, with D possibly matching TRBD1 (5 bases). The V gene lost 1 base and the J gene lost 3 bases, with 9 bases spanning the gap. CDR3 length: 14 amino acids. Germline V gene lookup returns CDR1 SEHNR and CDR2 FQNEAQ (reference sequence). Here the CDR3 reads CASSLEDNHYGYTF. The CDR3 DNA reads TGTGCCAGCAGCTTAGAGGACAACCACTATGGCTACACCTTC.

The V gene is TRBV6-6, the J gene TRBJ1-1; the D is unclear. The CDR3 totals 13 residues. V lost 1 base and J lost 0, with 3 bases in between. Per the germline V gene, CDR1 is MNHNY and CDR2 is SVGAGI (reference sequence). Here the CDR3 DNA reads TGTGCCAGCAGTTACTACATGAACACTGAAGCTTTCTTT. It translates to CASSYYMNTEAFF.